This T cell receptor (beta chain) stems from a study of cytomegalovirus exposure and HLA in healthy donors. Whole-study findings and limits: Later on, analysis showed that most CMV-associated TCR beta chains appeared to be HLA-restricted. What a later analysis reportedly showed was that an Asian-associated ancestry cluster had fewer N-insertions than the roughly 670-donor mean. In vitro checks showed that a few CMV-associated chains really do target CMV antigens.

PCR involved 60 Vbeta and 13 Jbeta primers. TCRdb's table, derived via immunoSEQ multiplex PCR, lists solely in-frame clones and lacks some. The sample lists some 200,000 clones, 79% occurring once. Remarks on this clone: Its antigen remains unidentified.

Germline lookup yields CDR1 SGHRS and CDR2 YFSETQ. The J segment lost 2 bases and the V segment lost 3 bases, leaving 6 bases of the junction unmatched. This CDR3 is built from 16 residues. The TCR originated in a woman aged 45-59 years in good health and CMV-seronegative. The chain joins TRBV5-1 to TRBJ2-3, with 10 bases aligning to TRBD2. The source material was PBMCs. The CDR3 protein is CASSSTAGGLTDTQYF. CDR3 in DNA: TGCGCCAGCAGCTCAACAGCGGGAGGGCTCACAGATACGCAGTATTTT.